Listed here is a single T cell receptor beta chain. What it binds is not known. This record belongs to a study of cytomegalovirus exposure and HLA in healthy donors. CDR3 size: 13 residues. Trimming stripped 0 bases from V and 2 bases from J, with 5 bases between. Germline values: CDR1 SGHNT, CDR2 YYREEE (reference sequence). General study findings and limits: Data from an earlier analysis indicated that most TCR beta V segments were productive either about 87% or about 30% of the time.

A multiplex PCR was run with 60 Vbeta primers and 13 Jbeta primers. Only in-frame clones appear in the TCRdb table, and some are missing; sequencing was by immunoSEQ multiplex PCR. The sample contains approximately 170,000 clones, approximately 80% of which appear only once. Sequencing was performed on PBMCs. The chain couples TRBV5-4 to TRBJ2-5; D gene unclear. This TCR was sampled from a male donor in good health and CMV-seronegative. CDR3 nucleotide sequence: TGTGCCAGCAGCTTGGACTGGCAAGAGACCCAGTACTTC. Protein product: CASSLDWQETQYF. The variable domain in full, completed from reference TRBV5-4 and TRBJ2-5, reads ETGVTQSPTHLIKTRGQQVTLRCSSQSGHNTVSWYQQALGQGPQFIFQYYREEENGRGNFPPRFSGLQFPNYSSELNVNALELDDSALYLCASSLDWQETQYFGPGTRLLVL.